Detailed here is one TCR beta chain. Its antigen is not known. The data originate from a study of human CD8 memory T cell subsets. Study-level points and caveats: Higher diversity in stem-like memory T cells than in precursor exhausted T cells was suggested by Chao1 estimates.

The CDR3 has 18 amino acids. Germline CDR1 and CDR2: MNHNY and SVGAGI (reference sequence). PBMC were sourced from healthy-donor buffy coats. UMI-labeled 5' RACE produced the TCR beta libraries. TCRdb reprocessed the 5' RACE reads and keeps a single row for each CDR3 protein, giving no DNA. Reported are about 5,500 distinct CDR3 sequences; the ten largest clones contain over 15%. The chain carries TRBV6-6 and TRBJ1-2. The source material was CD8+ T cells from PBMCs. The origin of this receptor is a human donor in good health. CDR3 sequence: CASSPSRAEKPYNYGYTF.